This note documents a single T cell receptor (beta chain) sequence. Its antigen is not known. The germline CDR1 and CDR2 sequences are SQVTM and ANQGSEA. The CDR3 runs to 15 residues. Deletions cut 3 bases from V and 3 bases from J, with 18 bases between. The immunoSEQ assay was version 4, run in survey mode. Produced via immunoSEQ multiplex PCR; TCRdb's table is partial and in-frame only. The sample holds tens of thousands of clones, around 78% seen once. Cells were stimulated with overlapping HIV-1 Gag 15-mer peptides. CD40L/CD69 double-negative CD45RO-high memory CD4+ T cells were collected. The data originate from a study of persistence of HIV-infected CD4 T cells. Study outcomes and limitations: Degenerate expanded CDR3beta sequences were enriched among CMV- and Gag-responding cells.

The source was CD4+ T cells sorted from PBMCs after approximately 19-hour stimulation, collected from a patient who received antiretroviral therapy. The rearrangement uses TRBV29-1 and TRBJ2-7; D is perhaps TRBD1 (6 bases). The receptor comes from an adult man with HIV who was CMV-seropositive. The CDR3 DNA reads as TGCAGCGTTGACTCGGGCCAAGGGGGTTACTACGAGCAGTACTTC. This sequence encodes CSVDSGQGGYYEQYF.